This TCR beta chain was recorded in a study of blood T cell repertoires in COVID-19. Whole-study context: T cells, B-cell-depleted T cells, or PBMCs supplied cDNA or gDNA.

Sequencing used immunoSEQ multiplex PCR; TCRdb keeps in-frame clones, though not all of them. The sample consists of fewer than 90,000 clones, approximately 84% of them appearing once. Germline V gene lookup returns CDR1 LGHNA and CDR2 YSLEER. Trimming at V came to 0 bases and at J to 2 bases, leaving 6 bases not matched to a gene. The CDR3 totals 16 residues. The rearrangement joins TRBV4-3 to TRBJ2-7, with 8 positions matching TRBD2. The receptor comes from a man between 65 and 85 years old with COVID-19, enrolled during active disease. The sequencing input was peripheral blood. As DNA, the CDR3 is TGCGCCAGCAGCCAAGATGGGCGGGGGGCACCCTACGAGCAGTACTTC. Translated: CASSQDGRGAPYEQYF.